Included here is one T cell receptor beta chain sequence, with context. This sample is part of a study of blood T cell repertoires in COVID-19. Study in general: Nucleic acid was either cDNA or gDNA, and it came from T cells, B-cell-depleted T cells, or PBMCs.

CDR1 is SGHTA, CDR2 FQGNSA, per germline. The CDR3 consists of 13 residues. V was pared by 5 bases and J by 7 bases, with 4 bases of the junction left unmatched. Per the original data handling: Reference gene primer amplification yielded estimated nucleated cell counts. TCRdb keeps only in-frame clones here, not all; method: immunoSEQ multiplex PCR. V and J calls and clone size are those listed in that table; D and trimming were worked out from the DNA. The sample consists of approximately 140,000 clones, 70% to 90% of them appearing once. The TCR sequence derives from a woman aged 40 to 50 with active or convalescent COVID-19. V is TRBV7-2 and J is TRBJ1-5; 8 positions match TRBD1. The sequenced material came from peripheral blood. The CDR3 DNA is TGTGCCAGCAGCGCAGGGGGCGGGCAGCCCCAGCATTTT. Translation: CASSAGGGQPQHF.